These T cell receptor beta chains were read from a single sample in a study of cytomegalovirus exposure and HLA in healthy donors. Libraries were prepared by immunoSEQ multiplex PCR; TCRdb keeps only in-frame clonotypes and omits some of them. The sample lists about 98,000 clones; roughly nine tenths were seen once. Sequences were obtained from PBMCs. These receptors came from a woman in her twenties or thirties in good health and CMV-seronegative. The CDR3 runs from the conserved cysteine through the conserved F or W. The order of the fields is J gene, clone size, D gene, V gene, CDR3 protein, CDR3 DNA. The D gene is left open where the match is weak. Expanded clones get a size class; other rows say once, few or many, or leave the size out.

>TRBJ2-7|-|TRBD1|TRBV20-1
CSPQGAVEQYF
TGCAGTCCCCAGGGGGCCGTCGAGCAGTACTTC
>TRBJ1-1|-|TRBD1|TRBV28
CASSGRTGGNTEAFF
TGTGCCAGCAGTGGCCGGACAGGGGGGAACACTGAAGCTTTCTTT
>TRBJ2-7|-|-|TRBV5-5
CASSLYSRTYEQYF
TGTGCCAGCAGCTTGTATAGCAGAACCTACGAGCAGTACTTC
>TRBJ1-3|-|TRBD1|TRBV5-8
CASSISGTGSGNTIYF
TGTGCCAGCAGCATCTCCGGGACAGGGTCGGGAAACACCATATATTTT
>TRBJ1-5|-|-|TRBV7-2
CASSRDYLSHQPQHF
TGTGCCAGCAGCCGCGACTATCTCTCACATCAGCCCCAGCATTTT
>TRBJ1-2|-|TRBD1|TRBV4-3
CASSQGRQGARGYTF
TGCGCCAGCAGCCAAGGGCGACAGGGGGCAAGGGGCTACACCTTC
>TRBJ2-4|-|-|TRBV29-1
CSVDGAENIQYF
TGCAGCGTTGATGGGGCCGAAAACATTCAGTACTTC
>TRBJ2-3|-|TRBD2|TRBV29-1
CSVSGRADTQYF
TGCAGCGTTAGCGGGAGGGCAGATACGCAGTATTTT
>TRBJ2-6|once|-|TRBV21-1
CASNPTNRRPSGANVLTF
TGTGCCAGCAACCCTACCAACAGGCGGCCATCTGGGGCCAACGTCCTGACTTTC
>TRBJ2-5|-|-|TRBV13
CASSLVGSRGETQYF
TGTGCCAGCAGCTTAGTAGGCAGTCGGGGAGAGACCCAGTACTTC
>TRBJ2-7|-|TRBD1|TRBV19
CASRGDRLYEQYF
TGTGCCAGTAGAGGGGACAGGCTGTACGAGCAGTACTTC
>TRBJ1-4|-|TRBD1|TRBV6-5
CASSSATGGPNEKLFF
TGTGCCAGCAGTTCGGCCACAGGGGGCCCTAATGAAAAACTGTTTTTT
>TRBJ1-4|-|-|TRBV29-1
CSASRVNEKLFF
TGCAGCGCCTCTCGGGTAAATGAAAAACTGTTTTTT
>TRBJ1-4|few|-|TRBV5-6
CASSWKEGSVNEKLFF
TGTGCCAGCAGCTGGAAGGAGGGGAGCGTTAATGAAAAACTGTTTTTT
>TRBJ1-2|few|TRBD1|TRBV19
CASSSSGTGENYGYTF
TGTGCCAGTAGTAGTTCCGGGACAGGGGAGAACTATGGCTACACCTTC
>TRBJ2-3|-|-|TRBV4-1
CASAVPGTDTQYF
TGCGCCAGCGCAGTTCCAGGGACAGATACGCAGTATTTT
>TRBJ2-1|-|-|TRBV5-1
CASSSDWSSYNEQFF
TGCGCCAGCAGCTCCGACTGGAGCTCCTACAATGAGCAGTTCTTC
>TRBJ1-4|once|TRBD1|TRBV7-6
CASSLAPSGQGAVGKLFF
TGTGCCAGCAGCTTAGCGCCTTCGGGACAGGGGGCAGTAGGAAAACTGTTTTTT
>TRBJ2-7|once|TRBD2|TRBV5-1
CASSRTSGRAGEQYF
TGCGCCAGCAGCCGTACTAGCGGGAGGGCGGGCGAGCAGTACTTC
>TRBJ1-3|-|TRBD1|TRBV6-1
CASTPTGGSYTIYF
TGTGCCAGCACCCCGACAGGGGGCTCATACACCATATATTTT
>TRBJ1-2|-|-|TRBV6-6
CASSYSAYRGGYTF
TGTGCCAGCAGTTATTCGGCATATCGGGGGGGCTACACCTTC
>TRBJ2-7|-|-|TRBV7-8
CASSPGSGKGSYEQYF
TGTGCCAGCAGCCCCGGGTCAGGGAAGGGCTCCTACGAGCAGTACTTC
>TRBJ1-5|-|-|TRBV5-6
CASSTGGNQPQHF
TGTGCCAGCAGTACCGGGGGCAATCAGCCCCAGCATTTT
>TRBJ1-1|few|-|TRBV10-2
CASTALRGRSTEAFF
TGCGCCAGCACTGCCCTGCGGGGCCGGAGCACTGAAGCTTTCTTT